The rows below give T cell receptor beta chains drawn from one sample of a study of CD8 T cells in ankylosing spondylitis. TCRdb re-called the 5' RACE reads through MiXCR, storing one row per CDR3 protein. The table has more than 150,000 distinct CDR3 sequences, 15% to 20% seen once; the top ten hold around 4%. Sequences were obtained from blood, either unsorted or a sorted T cell fraction (not recorded which). The receptors were gathered from a male donor under 30 with ankylosing spondylitis or in good health (not recorded which). Both conserved end residues are part of each CDR3. The D gene is left open where the match is weak. Some rows have no size entry. The others give once, few or many, or a class for an expanded clone.

size: many; D: .; V: TRBV25-1; J: TRBJ1-1; DNA: TGTGCCAGCAGTGTACAGGGAGCCGGGATGAACACTGAAGCTTTCTTT; CDR3: CASSVQGAGMNTEAFF
size: many; D: TRBD1; V: TRBV12-3/TRBV12-4; J: TRBJ1-5; DNA: TGTGCCAGCAGTTTGGGGGACAGACAGCCCCAGCATTTT; CDR3: CASSLGDRQPQHF
size: .; D: .; V: TRBV12-3/TRBV12-4; J: TRBJ2-3; DNA: TGTGCCAGCAACATTGACAGGTTCGCAGATACGCAGTATTTT; CDR3: CASNIDRFADTQYF
size: .; D: .; V: TRBV18; J: TRBJ2-3; DNA: TGTGCCAGCTACATCGGGGGTATGACAGATACGCAGTATTTT; CDR3: CASYIGGMTDTQYF
size: many; D: .; V: TRBV20-1; J: TRBJ1-1; DNA: TGCAGTGCTAGCTTGTCCGTGGACGGCACTGAAGCTTTCTTT; CDR3: CSASLSVDGTEAFF
size: many; D: TRBD1; V: TRBV10-3; J: TRBJ2-7; DNA: TGTGCCAGCCGCCGGACAGGGGACCACGAGCAGTACTTC; CDR3: CASRRTGDHEQYF
size: .; D: .; V: TRBV29-1; J: TRBJ2-7; DNA: TGCAGCGTTGAAAAGGGGACATACCCCTACGAGCAGTACTTC; CDR3: CSVEKGTYPYEQYF
size: .; D: .; V: TRBV20-1; J: TRBJ2-1; DNA: TGCAGTGCCAGAGCAGTAAATGAGCAGTTCTTC; CDR3: CSARAVNEQFF
size: many; D: .; V: TRBV9; J: TRBJ2-1; DNA: TGTGCCAGCAGCCCTGACAGTCTCTACAATGAGCAGTTCTTC; CDR3: CASSPDSLYNEQFF
size: once; D: TRBD1; V: TRBV20-1; J: TRBJ2-1; DNA: TGCAGTGCTAGATCCCCGGGACAGAGCTACAATGAGCAGTTCTTC; CDR3: CSARSPGQSYNEQFF
size: many; D: .; V: TRBV24-1; J: TRBJ2-1; DNA: TGTGCCACCAGTGATTTTAGCGGGGACAGCTCCTACAATGAGCAGTTCTTC; CDR3: CATSDFSGDSSYNEQFF
size: .; D: .; V: TRBV6-5; J: TRBJ2-1; DNA: TGTGCCAGCAGTTACTTATCAGGGAGCAATGAGCAGTTCTTC; CDR3: CASSYLSGSNEQFF
size: many; D: TRBD2; V: TRBV9; J: TRBJ2-2; DNA: TGTGCCAGCAGCGTAGCGCCATTCCTAGCGGGAGCGTCTACCGGGGAGCTGTTTTTT; CDR3: CASSVAPFLAGASTGELFF
size: many; D: .; V: TRBV5-5; J: TRBJ2-2; DNA: TGTGCCAGCAGACTACAGGCGATCGGGGAGCTGTTTTTT; CDR3: CASRLQAIGELFF
size: many; D: .; V: TRBV15; J: TRBJ1-5; DNA: TGTGCCACCAGCAGAGATCTCTCAGTGGTGGATAGCAATCAGCCCCAGCATTTT; CDR3: CATSRDLSVVDSNQPQHF
size: once; D: .; V: TRBV7-9; J: TRBJ1-4; DNA: TGTGCCAGCAGCTTCCTCCCAACTAATGAAAAACTGTTTTTT; CDR3: CASSFLPTNEKLFF
size: few; D: TRBD2; V: TRBV20-1; J: TRBJ2-7; DNA: TGCAGTGCAGTCGGGGGGACTAGCGGGAGGGCTTTCTACGAGCAGTACTTC; CDR3: CSAVGGTSGRAFYEQYF
size: many; D: .; V: TRBV5-1; J: TRBJ2-1; DNA: TGCGCCAGCAGCTTGGTTCCGGAAAGCTCCTACAATGAGCAGTTCTTC; CDR3: CASSLVPESSYNEQFF
size: many; D: .; V: TRBV20-1; J: TRBJ2-6; DNA: TGCAGTGCTCCACCGAGGCGCGCTGGGGCCAACGTCCTGACTTTC; CDR3: CSAPPRRAGANVLTF
size: many; D: TRBD2; V: TRBV7-3; J: TRBJ2-6; DNA: TGTGCCAGCAGCACGGGACTAGCGGGAATTCGGTCTGGGGCCAACGTCCTGACTTTC; CDR3: CASSTGLAGIRSGANVLTF
size: many; D: .; V: TRBV20-1; J: TRBJ1-4; DNA: TGCAGTGCTAGCCCCCTGATTATGATAAATGAAAAACTGTTTTTT; CDR3: CSASPLIMINEKLFF
size: many; D: .; V: TRBV7-8; J: TRBJ2-7; DNA: TGTGCCAGCAGCTTAGTACAGGGCTCCTACGAGCAGTACTTC; CDR3: CASSLVQGSYEQYF
size: many; D: TRBD1; V: TRBV11-1; J: TRBJ2-2; DNA: TGTGCCAGCAGCCGACAGGGACACACCGGGGAGCTGTTTTTT; CDR3: CASSRQGHTGELFF
size: many; D: .; V: TRBV10-3; J: TRBJ2-6; DNA: TGTGCCATACCAGGGTACTCTGGGGCCAACGTCCTGACTTTC; CDR3: CAIPGYSGANVLTF
size: .; D: TRBD1; V: TRBV29-1; J: TRBJ2-3; DNA: TGCAGCGTTGCTGGACAGGGTGTAGATACGCAGTATTTT; CDR3: CSVAGQGVDTQYF
size: .; D: .; V: TRBV20-1; J: TRBJ2-1; DNA: TGCAGTGTTACGAGGGTGCCCTCAGGCCATGAGCAGTTCTTC; CDR3: CSVTRVPSGHEQFF
size: many; D: .; V: TRBV20-1; J: TRBJ2-1; DNA: TGCAGTGCTTTCTACAGGCTCAATGAGCAGTTCTTC; CDR3: CSAFYRLNEQFF
size: many; D: TRBD2; V: TRBV18; J: TRBJ2-1; DNA: TGTGCCAGCTCACCACCGGGCGGGAGGTCCTACAATGAGCAGTTCTTC; CDR3: CASSPPGGRSYNEQFF
size: many; D: .; V: TRBV4-2; J: TRBJ2-5; DNA: TGTGCCAGCAGCCAGTGGGGAGAGACCCAGTACTTC; CDR3: CASSQWGETQYF
size: many; D: TRBD1; V: TRBV20-1; J: TRBJ2-5; DNA: TGCAGTGCTAGCAACAGGGGGCAAGAGACCCAGTACTTC; CDR3: CSASNRGQETQYF
size: many; D: .; V: TRBV5-6; J: TRBJ2-2; DNA: TGTGCCAGCAGCGGACCCCTGGGCGGGGAGCTGTTTTTT; CDR3: CASSGPLGGELFF
size: many; D: .; V: TRBV7-2; J: TRBJ2-1; DNA: TGTGCCAGCAGCCGACGCTCGGTGGCTTACAATGAGCAGTTCTTC; CDR3: CASSRRSVAYNEQFF
size: .; D: TRBD2; V: TRBV20-1; J: TRBJ2-1; DNA: TGCAGTGCTAAACTAGCGGGCGCCTACAATGAGCAGTTCTTC; CDR3: CSAKLAGAYNEQFF
size: .; D: TRBD2; V: TRBV10-3; J: TRBJ2-3; DNA: TGTGCCATCAGTGTGGTAGCGGGAGGAGCAGATACGCAGTATTTT; CDR3: CAISVVAGGADTQYF
size: many; D: TRBD2; V: TRBV7-6; J: TRBJ2-1; DNA: TGTGCCAGCAGCCCCTGGACTAGCGGAGGTAAAAGCGATGAGCAGTTCTTC; CDR3: CASSPWTSGGKSDEQFF
size: many; D: .; V: TRBV20-1; J: TRBJ1-1; DNA: TGCAGTGCTAGTCTCCCAGGGTTGGGTACTGAAGCTTTCTTT; CDR3: CSASLPGLGTEAFF
size: many; D: .; V: TRBV20-1; J: TRBJ2-1; DNA: TGCAGTGCTAGGTTGAGATGGACTCACCAGTTCTTC; CDR3: CSARLRWTHQFF
size: many; D: TRBD1; V: TRBV18; J: TRBJ1-2; DNA: TGTGCCAGCTCACTGAAATCCGGGACAGGCGAGGGTGGCTACACCTTC; CDR3: CASSLKSGTGEGGYTF
size: .; D: .; V: TRBV27; J: TRBJ2-3; DNA: TGTGCCAGCAGAGCGTACTCGGGAACGCAGTATTTT; CDR3: CASRAYSGTQYF
size: .; D: .; V: TRBV6-5; J: TRBJ2-1; DNA: TGTGCCAGCAGTTACTCTTATGAGCAGTTCTTC; CDR3: CASSYSYEQFF
size: many; D: .; V: TRBV12-3/TRBV12-4; J: TRBJ1-4; DNA: TGTGCCAGCAGTTTGTCAGGGACGGTTAATGAAAAACTGTTTTTT; CDR3: CASSLSGTVNEKLFF
size: many; D: .; V: TRBV27; J: TRBJ1-5; DNA: TGTGCCAGCAGTTTATCAATGGGGGATAAGCCCCAGCATTTT; CDR3: CASSLSMGDKPQHF
size: many; D: .; V: TRBV21-1; J: TRBJ2-1; DNA: TGTGCCAGCAGCCCCCGGACTAGCGGATTCTACAATGAGCAGTTCTTC; CDR3: CASSPRTSGFYNEQFF
size: many; D: TRBD1; V: TRBV10-3; J: TRBJ2-1; DNA: TGTGCCATAAGGGGACAGTCCTCCTACAATGAGCAGTTCTTC; CDR3: CAIRGQSSYNEQFF
size: many; D: .; V: TRBV4-1; J: TRBJ2-1; DNA: TGCGCCAGCAGCCAAAATCGAGCCCTAGAGCAGTTCTTC; CDR3: CASSQNRALEQFF
size: many; D: .; V: TRBV6-6; J: TRBJ2-2; DNA: TGTGCCAGCAGCAAGGAGACCTTGAACACCGGGGAGCTGTTTTTT; CDR3: CASSKETLNTGELFF
size: many; D: TRBD2; V: TRBV3-1; J: TRBJ2-7; DNA: TGTGCCAGCAGCGCACAAGTTAGCGGGAGTCTTAAGTACTTC; CDR3: CASSAQVSGSLKYF
size: many; D: TRBD2; V: TRBV2; J: TRBJ2-3; DNA: TGTGCCAGCAGCGCCCTCCTAGCGGGAGACGGTGATACGCAGTATTTT; CDR3: CASSALLAGDGDTQYF
size: many; D: .; V: TRBV27; J: TRBJ2-1; DNA: TGTGCCAGCAGTTTGGATCGGTTGGTGGCAGCGAGCTACAATGAGCAGTTCTTC; CDR3: CASSLDRLVAASYNEQFF
size: many; D: .; V: TRBV12-3/TRBV12-4; J: TRBJ2-1; DNA: TGTGCCAGCGCCTCTGGAGGGGGGCGCCGGGATGAGCAGTTCTTC; CDR3: CASASGGGRRDEQFF
size: .; D: .; V: TRBV5-6; J: TRBJ2-7; DNA: TGTGCCAGCAGCTTTTACCCGGACGGAAGCTACGAGCAGTACTTC; CDR3: CASSFYPDGSYEQYF
size: many; D: TRBD1; V: TRBV10-3; J: TRBJ1-1; DNA: TGTGCCATCAAACAACAGGGGACGAACACTGAAGCTTTCTTT; CDR3: CAIKQQGTNTEAFF
size: many; D: .; V: TRBV29-1; J: TRBJ1-1; DNA: TGCAGCGTTGTACCAGGGGATGGAGCTTTCTTT; CDR3: CSVVPGDGAFF
size: many; D: TRBD2; V: TRBV4-3; J: TRBJ2-7; DNA: TGCGCCAGCAGCCAAGATCCGGGACTAGCGGGCGAGCAGTACTTC; CDR3: CASSQDPGLAGEQYF